These T cell receptor beta chains were read from a single sample in a study of blood T cell repertoires in COVID-19. Profiled with immunoSEQ multiplex PCR; TCRdb holds only in-frame clones, not every one. The data contain just over 200,000 clones, 80% of them singletons. Source material: peripheral blood. The receptors here all came from a woman aged 70 to 79 with acute or convalescent COVID-19. Each CDR3 is given with its conserved first and last residue. D genes are given only for firm matches. Clone size is shown for a subset of rows, as once, few, many or a class of expanded clone.

size,V,D,J,DNA,CDR3
-,TRBV28,-,TRBJ1-1,TGTGCCAGCAGTTTCTCCGGGGTTTCTAACACTGAAGCTTTCTTT,CASSFSGVSNTEAFF
-,TRBV30,-,TRBJ2-7,TGTGCCTGGAGTATGACAGTTCCCTCCGAGCAGTACTTC,CAWSMTVPSEQYF
once,TRBV7-8,-,TRBJ2-2,TGTGCCAGCAGTTCGGGACACAACACCGGGGAGCTGTTTTTT,CASSSGHNTGELFF
-,TRBV2,-,TRBJ1-2,TGTGCCAGCCTCCCCCGACAGCCCTCTCGGGATGGCTACACCTTC,CASLPRQPSRDGYTF
-,TRBV10-3,TRBD1,TRBJ1-2,TGTGCCATCAGGCCCGGGACAGGGGGCGAAGGCTACACCTTC,CAIRPGTGGEGYTF
-,TRBV27,-,TRBJ1-4,TGTGCCAGCAGTTCCTCAAGTGAGCCACATGAAAAACTGTTTTTT,CASSSSSEPHEKLFF
-,TRBV19,TRBD2,TRBJ2-1,TGTGCCAGTAGGTCCTCAACTAGCGGGAGTGTCTATGAGCAGTTCTTC,CASRSSTSGSVYEQFF
few,TRBV19,-,TRBJ1-2,TGTGCCAGTAGTGAGGATCTGCGGAATGGCTACACCTTC,CASSEDLRNGYTF
once,TRBV14,TRBD1,TRBJ1-6,TGTGCCAGCAGTCATGGGGGGACAGAAAGATATAATTCACCCCTCCACTTT,CASSHGGTERYNSPLHF
once,TRBV2,TRBD1,TRBJ1-2,TGTGCCAGTACCGGGACAGGGGGCTATGGCTACACCTTC,CASTGTGGYGYTF
-,TRBV30,TRBD1,TRBJ1-1,TGTGCCTGGAGTGATGGGACAGGGGGGAACACTGAAGCTTTCTTT,CAWSDGTGGNTEAFF
-,TRBV3-1/TRBV3-2,-,TRBJ1-2,TGTGCCAGCAGCCTCCGGTCAGACGGGGGCTACACCTTC,CASSLRSDGGYTF
once,TRBV2,TRBD1,TRBJ1-4,TGTGCCAGCTCATCCGGGACAGGGGACGAAAAACTGTTTTTT,CASSSGTGDEKLFF
-,TRBV5-1,TRBD1,TRBJ1-6,TGCGCCAGCAGCTTGGAACAGGGACAGGGGTATTCACCCCTCCACTTT,CASSLEQGQGYSPLHF
few,TRBV4-2,-,TRBJ1-4,TGTGCCAGCAGCCAAGAAGAGGGAGCGGAAAAACTGTTTTTT,CASSQEEGAEKLFF
-,TRBV28,TRBD1,TRBJ1-2,TGTGCCAGCAGTTTCTCATCCCGGGACAGCTATGGCTACACCTTC,CASSFSSRDSYGYTF
-,TRBV20-1,-,TRBJ1-2,TGCAGTGCTTATGGGGGCGATGGCTACACCTTC,CSAYGGDGYTF
-,TRBV7-9,TRBD1,TRBJ2-7,TGTGCCAGCAGCTTAACAGGGGCCTACGAGCAGTACTTC,CASSLTGAYEQYF
once,TRBV21-1,-,TRBJ1-5,TGTGCCAGCAGGAAGATCCGGGACAGGGATAATCAGCCCCAGCATTTT,CASRKIRDRDNQPQHF
-,TRBV5-1,TRBD2,TRBJ2-5,TGCGCCAGCAGCTTATTAGCGGGAGTGCCAGAGACCCAGTACTTC,CASSLLAGVPETQYF
-,TRBV6-5,-,TRBJ2-3,TGTGCCAGCTCACTAGCTGCCACAGATACGCAGTATTTT,CASSLAATDTQYF
once,TRBV4-1,TRBD2,TRBJ2-3,TGCGCCAGCAGCCAAGATCAGGGGACTAGTCTGGATACGCAGTATTTT,CASSQDQGTSLDTQYF
-,TRBV13,TRBD2,TRBJ2-5,TGTGCCAGCAGCCCGGGACTAGCGGAGAAGCAAGAGACCCAGTACTTC,CASSPGLAEKQETQYF
-,TRBV5-1,TRBD2,TRBJ2-1,TGCGCCAGCAGCTTGGTCGCGGGAGGGGGGAATGAGCAGTTCTTC,CASSLVAGGGNEQFF
-,TRBV7-3,-,TRBJ2-5,TGTGCCAGCAGCCAGACCGGACGGACTCAAGAGACCCAGTACTTC,CASSQTGRTQETQYF
-,TRBV27,TRBD2,TRBJ2-5,TGTGCCAGCAGTACCGGGACTAGCGGACAAGAGACCCAGTACTTC,CASSTGTSGQETQYF
-,TRBV7-2,-,TRBJ2-1,TGTGCCAGCAGCATAACTAGTTCCTACAATGAGCAGTTCTTC,CASSITSSYNEQFF